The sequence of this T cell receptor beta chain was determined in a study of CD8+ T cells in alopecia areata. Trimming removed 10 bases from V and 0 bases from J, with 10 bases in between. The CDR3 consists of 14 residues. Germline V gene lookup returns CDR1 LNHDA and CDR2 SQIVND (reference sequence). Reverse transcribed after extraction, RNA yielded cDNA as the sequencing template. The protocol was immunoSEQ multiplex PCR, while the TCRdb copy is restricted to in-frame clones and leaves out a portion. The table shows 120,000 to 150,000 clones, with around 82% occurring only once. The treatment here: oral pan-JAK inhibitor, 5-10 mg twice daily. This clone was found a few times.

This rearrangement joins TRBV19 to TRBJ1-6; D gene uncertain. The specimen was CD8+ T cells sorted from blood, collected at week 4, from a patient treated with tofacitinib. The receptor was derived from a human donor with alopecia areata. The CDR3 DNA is TGTGCCACCCGACGAGACTCCTATAATTCACCCCTCCACTTT. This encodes CATRRDSYNSPLHF. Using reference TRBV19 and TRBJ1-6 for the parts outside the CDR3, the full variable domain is DGGITQSPKYLFRKEGQNVTLSCEQNLNHDAMYWYRQDPGQGLRLIYYSQIVNDFQKGDIAEGYSVSREKKESFPLTVTSAQKNPTAFYLCATRRDSYNSPLHFGNGTRLTVT.